This TCR beta chain comes out of a study of early stage breast cancer tumors. About the study: Each sample averaged approximately 9.8-fold read coverage.

V was shortened by 3 bases and J by 2 bases, with 11 bases between the two germline ends. In germline, CDR1 is SGHDN, CDR2 FVKESK. CDR3 length: 15 amino acids. On this clone: Its antigen remains unidentified.

Regarding the study as a whole: Compared with adjacent normal breast tissue, tumors showed around 2.7-fold greater T cell density and higher clonality. Comparing each tissue with blood distinguished tumor from normal in 14 of 16 patients.

The table came from immunoSEQ multiplex PCR; TCRdb's copy has only in-frame clones and leaves some out. The sample yields approximately 70,000 clones, 80% seen once. The specimen was blood. The TCR originated in a person aged 40 to 49 with breast cancer. J is TRBJ1-3 and V is TRBV14; tentative D call: TRBD1 (6 bases). CDR3 DNA sequence: TGTGCCAGCAGCCACCTCGGACAGACTGGAAACACCATATATTTT. Translating it yields CASSHLGQTGNTIYF. Drawing the rest from reference TRBV14 and TRBJ1-3, the complete variable domain is EAGVTQFPSHSVIEKGQTVTLRCDPISGHDNLYWYRRVMGKEIKFLLHFVKESKQDESGMPNNRFLAERTGGTYSTLKVQPAELEDSGVYFCASSHLGQTGNTIYFGEGSWLTVV.